What follows are 3 T cell receptor beta chains derived from one specimen sequenced in a study of blood T cell repertoires in COVID-19. Assay used: immunoSEQ multiplex PCR; TCRdb lists only in-frame clones, some missing. Here the sample spans approximately 110,000 clones, about three quarters being singletons. Sequenced sample: peripheral blood. Receptor source: a human donor with acute or convalescent COVID-19. The donor label of this sample is uncertain.

This chain connects TRBV29-1 to TRBJ2-3; D remains unclear. This CDR3 has 15 amino acids. V was trimmed by 4 bases and J by 2 bases, leaving 16 bases between them. CDR1 and CDR2 (germline): SQVTM, ANQGSEA. In DNA, the CDR3 is TGCAGCGTTGTTTTCCGGGTTACCTCCACAGATACGCAGTATTTT. It codes for CSVVFRVTSTDTQYF.

The V call is TRBV7-2, the J call TRBJ2-3, with TRBD2 matching over 10 bases. There are 15 residues in the CDR3. The germline gives CDR1 SGHTA, CDR2 FQGNSA. With V trimmed by 5 bases and J by 7 bases, 9 bases remained unmatched. CDR3 sequence reads: CASSHIAGGRNTQYF. The CDR3 bases are TGTGCCAGCAGCCATATAGCGGGGGGCCGCAATACGCAGTATTTT. The full variable domain, its missing parts supplied by reference TRBV7-2 and TRBJ2-3, is GAGVSQSPSNKVTEKGKDVELRCDPISGHTALYWYRQSLGQGLEFLIYFQGNSAPDKSGLPSDRFSAERTGGSVSTLTIQRTQQEDSAVYLCASSHIAGGRNTQYFGPGTRLTVL.

The chain has TRBV10-1 and TRBJ2-4; D gene uncertain. Looked up from germline, CDR1 is WNHNN and CDR2 is SYGVQD (reference sequence). The CDR3 is 14 residues long. V lost 6 bases to trimming and J lost 0 bases, with 9 bases between them. The CDR3 sequence is CASRFYLAKNIQYF. The CDR3 coding sequence is TGCGCCAGCAGGTTCTACCTAGCCAAAAACATTCAGTACTTC.